This note documents a single T cell receptor beta chain sequence. Its cognate antigen is unknown. The sample comes from a study of CD8 T cells in Susac syndrome. Study-wide context: Clinical remission applied to fewer than ten sequenced Susac syndrome patients, and more than five had active disease. Points from the study as a whole: In total CD8+ repertoires, approximately 17 Susac-specific public clones were found, and five in CD8+ TEMRA repertoires. A relatively small number of individuals underwent TCR sequencing and HLA analysis.

Germline-derived CDR1 and CDR2 are MGHRA and YSYEKL. With 3 bases clipped from V and 4 bases from J, the junction kept 9 bases outside the gene matches. CDR3 length: 16 amino acids. The authors reverse transcribed roughly 0.5 to 1 ug RNA with random hexamers. TCRdb redid the calling of the immunoSEQ multiplex PCR reads with MiXCR, one entry per CDR3 protein. The table includes roughly 100,000 distinct CDR3 sequences, 94% detected once. The study sequenced TCR beta in blood CD8+ and CD4+ T cells. The rearrangement uses TRBV4-1 and TRBJ1-2, with 9 nucleotides matching TRBD1. Sequencing input: CD8+ T cells from PBMCs. This TCR was recovered from a human donor with Susac syndrome. The CDR3 coding sequence is TGCGCCAGCAGCCACCCCGGGACAGGGTCTGTCTATGGCTACACCTTC. This gives the protein CASSHPGTGSVYGYTF.